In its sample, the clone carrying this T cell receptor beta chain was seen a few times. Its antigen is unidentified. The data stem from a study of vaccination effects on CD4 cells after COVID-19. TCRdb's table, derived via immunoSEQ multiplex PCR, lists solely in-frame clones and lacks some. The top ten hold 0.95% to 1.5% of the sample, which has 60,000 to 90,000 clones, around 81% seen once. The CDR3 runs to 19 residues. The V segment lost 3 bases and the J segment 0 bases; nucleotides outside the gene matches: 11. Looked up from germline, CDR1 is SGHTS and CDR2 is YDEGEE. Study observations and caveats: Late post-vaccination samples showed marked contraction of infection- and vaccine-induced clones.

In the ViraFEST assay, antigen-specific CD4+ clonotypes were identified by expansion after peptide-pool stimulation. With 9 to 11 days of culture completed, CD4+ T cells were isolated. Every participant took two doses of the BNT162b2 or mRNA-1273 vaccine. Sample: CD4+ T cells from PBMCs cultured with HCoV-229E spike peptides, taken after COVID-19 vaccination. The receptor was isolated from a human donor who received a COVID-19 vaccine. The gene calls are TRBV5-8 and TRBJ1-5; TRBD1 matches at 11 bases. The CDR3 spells CASSSNSGTGGYSNQPQHF. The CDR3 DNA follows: TGTGCCAGCAGCTCAAATTCCGGGACAGGGGGTTATAGCAATCAGCCCCAGCATTTT.